One sample yielded the 9 T cell receptor beta chains listed below, sequenced in a study of OX40 agonist ivuxolimab in advanced cancers. The data were produced by immunoSEQ multiplex PCR, yet TCRdb's version contains in-frame clones alone and is incomplete. The data contain about 35,000 clones, approximately 90% of them singletons. Sample: CD4+ or CD8+ T cells sorted from blood, taken in a trial of the OX40 agonist ivuxolimab. The receptors shown here come from an adult with an advanced solid tumor such as melanoma, head and neck, liver or kidney cancer.

In its sample, this clone was seen a few times. The CDR3 is CASSQVKTAVGEQYF. Written as DNA, the CDR3 is TGCGCCAGCAGCCAAGTTAAGACAGCGGTCGGCGAGCAGTACTTC. The V call is TRBV4-1, the J call TRBJ2-7; D might be TRBD1 or TRBD2, each matching 5 bases. This CDR3 is 15 amino acids long. Germline CDR1 and CDR2: MGHRA and YSYEKL. Between the trimmed V and J ends, which lost 1 base and 6 bases, there was a span of 16 bases.

CDR3 sequence reads: CASSFGPLAGYEQYF. For the CDR3, the DNA is TGTGCCAGCAGTTTTGGTCCACTAGCGGGGTACGAGCAGTACTTC. V and J are TRBV28 and TRBJ2-7, with 10 bases fitting TRBD2. Germline CDR1 MDHEN, CDR2 SYDVKM. Unmatched junction bases numbered 6, after V lost 3 bases and J lost 4 bases. The CDR3 spans 15 residues.

The rearrangement uses TRBV4-1 and TRBJ2-5, with 15 bases lining up with TRBD2. V lost 1 base, J lost 0 bases, and 6 bases stayed unmatched. The CDR3 loop spans 19 amino acids. Germline V CDR1 and CDR2: MGHRA, YSYEKL. The CDR3 is CASSQGGLAGGEYQETQYF. The CDR3 bases are TGCGCCAGCAGCCAAGGGGGACTAGCGGGAGGAGAGTACCAAGAGACCCAGTACTTC.

V and J are TRBV27 and TRBJ2-5, with D tentatively TRBD1 (7 bases). V lost 3 bases and J lost 5, with 10 bases in between. The CDR3 extends over 13 amino acids. Per the germline V gene, CDR1 is MNHEY and CDR2 is SMNVEV (reference sequence). The CDR3 DNA sequence: TGTGCCAGCAGTTTTCAGGGGGGTGAGACCCAGTACTTC. The encoded protein is CASSFQGGETQYF.

V usage is TRBV6-5 and J usage is TRBJ1-2, with 7 bases that match TRBD1. Germline V gives CDR1 MNHEY, CDR2 SVGAGI. The CDR3 extends over 13 amino acids. With V trimmed by 2 bases and J by 6 bases, 3 bases remained unmatched. CDR3 nucleotides: TGTGCCAGCAGTTACCCGACAGGGAATGGCTACACCTTC. Its translation is CASSYPTGNGYTF.

The chain has TRBV28 and TRBJ1-4; possibly TRBD1 for D (6 bases). The V and J ends lost 3 bases and 11 bases respectively, with 22 bases between them. CDR1 MDHEN and CDR2 SYDVKM come from the germline V gene. The CDR3 covers 16 residues. The CDR3 coding sequence is TGTGCCAGCAGTTTCGGATTGGGGGCTGGGTTTGGTAAACTGTTTTTT. This gives the protein CASSFGLGAGFGKLFF.

The chain carries TRBV7-6 and TRBJ2-7; 9 bases line up with TRBD1. CDR1 is SGHVS, CDR2 FNYEAQ, per germline. Trimming removed 5 bases from V and 6 bases from J; junction bases left unmatched: 8. This CDR3 is built from 14 residues. CDR3: CASSIGQGPVEQYF. The CDR3 coding sequence is TGTGCCAGCAGCATAGGACAGGGGCCCGTCGAGCAGTACTTC.

This rearrangement joins TRBV18 to TRBJ2-2; D unclear. The V gene lost 3 bases and the J gene lost 6 bases, with 14 bases spanning the gap. CDR1 KGHSH and CDR2 LQKENI come from the germline V gene. The CDR3 contains 15 residues. CDR3 residues: CASSPWASQAGELFF. In nucleotides, the CDR3 is TGTGCCAGCTCACCCTGGGCCAGCCAGGCCGGGGAGCTGTTTTTT.

The chain links TRBV10-3 to TRBJ2-2; 9 nucleotides match TRBD1. The CDR3 contains 16 residues. The junction had 8 bases not matched to a gene; V was cut back by 6 bases and J by 3 bases. CDR1 and CDR2 (germline): ENHRY, SYGVKD. CDR3 sequence: CAISPPDRGDTGELFF. In DNA, the CDR3 is TGTGCCATCAGCCCCCCGGACAGGGGTGACACCGGGGAGCTGTTTTTT.